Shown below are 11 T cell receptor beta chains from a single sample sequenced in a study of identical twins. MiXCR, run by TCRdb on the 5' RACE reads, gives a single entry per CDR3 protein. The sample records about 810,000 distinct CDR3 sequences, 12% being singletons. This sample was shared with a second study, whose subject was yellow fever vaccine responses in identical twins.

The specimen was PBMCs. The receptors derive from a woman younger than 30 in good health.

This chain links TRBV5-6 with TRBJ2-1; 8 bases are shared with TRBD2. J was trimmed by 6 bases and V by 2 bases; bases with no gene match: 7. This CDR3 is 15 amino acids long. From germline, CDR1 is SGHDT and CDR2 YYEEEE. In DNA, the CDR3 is TGTGCCAGCAGCTTACCTGGACTAGCCTTCAATGAGCAGTTCTTC. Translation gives CASSLPGLAFNEQFF.

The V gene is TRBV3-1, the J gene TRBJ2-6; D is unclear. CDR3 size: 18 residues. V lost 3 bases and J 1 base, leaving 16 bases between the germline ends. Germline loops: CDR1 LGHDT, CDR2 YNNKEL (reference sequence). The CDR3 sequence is CASSHPVSSRSGANVLTF. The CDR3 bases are TGTGCCAGCAGCCACCCAGTTTCTTCCCGTTCTGGGGCCAACGTCCTGACTTTC.

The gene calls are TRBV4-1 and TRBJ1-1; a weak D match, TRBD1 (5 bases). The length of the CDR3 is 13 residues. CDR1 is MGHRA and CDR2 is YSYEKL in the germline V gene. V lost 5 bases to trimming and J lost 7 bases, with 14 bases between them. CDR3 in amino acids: CASSGGPGDEAFF. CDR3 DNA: TGCGCCAGCAGCGGGGGTCCCGGGGATGAAGCTTTCTTT.

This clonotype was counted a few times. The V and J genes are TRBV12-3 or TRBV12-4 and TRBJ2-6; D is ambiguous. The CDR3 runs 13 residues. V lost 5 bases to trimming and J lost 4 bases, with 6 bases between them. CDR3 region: CASSPIGANVLTF. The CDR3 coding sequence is TGTGCCAGCAGTCCCATAGGGGCCAACGTCCTGACTTTC.

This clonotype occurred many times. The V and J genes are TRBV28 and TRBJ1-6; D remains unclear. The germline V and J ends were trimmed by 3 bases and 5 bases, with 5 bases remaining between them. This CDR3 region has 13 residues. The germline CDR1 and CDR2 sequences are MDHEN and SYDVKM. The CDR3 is CASSFRNNSPLHF. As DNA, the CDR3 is TGTGCCAGCAGTTTCAGAAATAATTCACCCCTCCACTTT.

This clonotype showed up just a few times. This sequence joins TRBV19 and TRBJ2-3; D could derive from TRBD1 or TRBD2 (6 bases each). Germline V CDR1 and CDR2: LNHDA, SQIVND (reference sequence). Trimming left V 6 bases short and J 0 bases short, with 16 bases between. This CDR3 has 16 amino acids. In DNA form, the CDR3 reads TGTGCCAGTAGGAAGGGGGGCGGCTTTAGCACAGATACGCAGTATTTT. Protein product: CASRKGGGFSTDTQYF.

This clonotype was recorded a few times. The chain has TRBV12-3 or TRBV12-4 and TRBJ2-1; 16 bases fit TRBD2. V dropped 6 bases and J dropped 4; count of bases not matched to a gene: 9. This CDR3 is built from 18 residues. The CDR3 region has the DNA TGTGCCAGCAGGGGGACTAGCGGGGGGGCAGGTATGTACAATGAGCAGTTCTTC. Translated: CASRGTSGGAGMYNEQFF.

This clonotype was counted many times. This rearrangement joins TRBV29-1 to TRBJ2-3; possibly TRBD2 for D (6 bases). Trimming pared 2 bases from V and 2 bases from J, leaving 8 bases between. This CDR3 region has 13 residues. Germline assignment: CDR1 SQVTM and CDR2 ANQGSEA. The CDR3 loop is CSVERDSTDTQYF. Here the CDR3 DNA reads TGCAGCGTTGAAAGGGACTCCACAGATACGCAGTATTTT.

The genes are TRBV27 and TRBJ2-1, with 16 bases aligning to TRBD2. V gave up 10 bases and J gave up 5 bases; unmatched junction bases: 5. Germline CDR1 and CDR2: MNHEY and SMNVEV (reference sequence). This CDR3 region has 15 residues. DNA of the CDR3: TGTGCCACCATGGGACTAGCGGGAGGGGACAATGAGCAGTTCTTC. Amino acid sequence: CATMGLAGGDNEQFF.

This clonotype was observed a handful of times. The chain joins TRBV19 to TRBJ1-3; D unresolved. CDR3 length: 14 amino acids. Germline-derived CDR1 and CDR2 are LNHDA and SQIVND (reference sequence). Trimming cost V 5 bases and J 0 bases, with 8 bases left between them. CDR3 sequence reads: CASSENHSGNTIYF. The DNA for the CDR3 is TGTGCCAGTAGTGAGAACCACTCTGGAAACACCATATATTTT.

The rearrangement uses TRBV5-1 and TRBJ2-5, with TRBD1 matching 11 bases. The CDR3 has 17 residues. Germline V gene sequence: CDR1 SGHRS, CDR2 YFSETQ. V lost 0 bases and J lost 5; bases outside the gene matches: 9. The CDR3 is CASSLAPGTGGRETQYF. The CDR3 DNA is TGCGCCAGCAGCTTGGCCCCCGGGACAGGGGGTCGGGAGACCCAGTACTTC.